This T cell receptor beta chain was found in a study of shared clonotypes between healthy human individuals. Here immunoSEQ multiplex PCR was the method, and the copy in TCRdb shows in-frame clones only, minus some. The sample lists millions of clones, just over 90% seen once, with under 0.45% in the top ten. This CDR3 is built from 13 residues. The germline gives CDR1 SGHNT, CDR2 YYREEE (reference sequence). V lost 1 base and J 2 bases, leaving 7 bases between the germline ends. V gene TRBV5-4 combines with J gene TRBJ2-7; D is undetermined. Sequencing input: naive CD4+ T cells from PBMCs. The subset denotes: CD45RA+ positively selected. This receptor was taken from a man aged 18 to 35 in good health. Some clones in this sample may be carry-over from other donors' samples. CDR3 loop: CASSLTETYEQYF. CDR3 DNA sequence: TGTGCCAGCAGCTTGACAGAAACCTACGAGCAGTACTTC.